A selection of T cell receptor beta chains follows, all from one sample in a study of T cell repertoires in cytomegalovirus infection. TCRdb passed the reads through MiXCR, listing each CDR3 protein once. In the table there are about 400,000 distinct CDR3 sequences, less than 20% of which are singletons. The sequenced material came from PBMCs. These receptor sequences come from a human donor in good health (CMV status not recorded). Some clones in this sample may be carry-over from other donors' samples. The CDR3 runs from the conserved cysteine through the conserved F or W. A D gene is named only where the DNA matches it firmly. Some rows mark clone size as missing; the rest say once, few, many or name a class of expanded clone.

V: TRBV27
D: -
size: few
J: TRBJ1-4
DNA: TGTGCCAGCAGGAGCCGATCCACGTTTAATGAAAAACTGTTTTTT
CDR3: CASRSRSTFNEKLFF

V: TRBV20-1
D: -
size: -
J: TRBJ1-5
DNA: TGCAGTGCTAGCCGGGACACCAATCAGCCCCAGCATTTT
CDR3: CSASRDTNQPQHF

V: TRBV12-3/TRBV12-4
D: -
size: -
J: TRBJ1-1
DNA: TGTGCCAGCAGTCCCATAACCAACTTGAACACTGAAGCTTTCTTT
CDR3: CASSPITNLNTEAFF

V: TRBV2
D: TRBD2
size: -
J: TRBJ2-3
DNA: TGTGCCAGCAGTGAAGCGCGGGTAGCGGGGGGAACAGATACGCAGTATTTT
CDR3: CASSEARVAGGTDTQYF

V: TRBV7-2
D: -
size: many
J: TRBJ2-5
DNA: TGTGCCAGCAGCTTAGTAGGGGTCGAGACCCAGTACTTC
CDR3: CASSLVGVETQYF

V: TRBV7-2
D: -
size: -
J: TRBJ1-3
DNA: TGTGCCAGCAGCTTAGGTCCTTACGGAAACACCATATATTTT
CDR3: CASSLGPYGNTIYF

V: TRBV7-2
D: -
size: many
J: TRBJ1-1
DNA: TGTGCCAGCAGCTTAGCAGGGGCGGCCACTGAAGCTTTCTTT
CDR3: CASSLAGAATEAFF

V: TRBV19
D: -
size: -
J: TRBJ2-1
DNA: TGTGCCAGTAGCCCAATAGCCACGTTATCTGAGCAGTTCTTC
CDR3: CASSPIATLSEQFF

V: TRBV2
D: -
size: -
J: TRBJ2-1
DNA: TGTGCCAGCATCGCGGGACTGTCCTACAATGAGCAGTTCTTC
CDR3: CASIAGLSYNEQFF

V: TRBV6-5
D: TRBD1
size: -
J: TRBJ2-7
DNA: TGTGCCAGCAGTCGGGACAGATCGAAATACGAGCAGTACTTC
CDR3: CASSRDRSKYEQYF

V: TRBV10-3
D: -
size: -
J: TRBJ1-1
DNA: TGTGCCATCAGTGAATCTATTAACACTGAAGCTTTCTTT
CDR3: CAISESINTEAFF

V: TRBV10-3
D: TRBD1
size: few
J: TRBJ1-1
DNA: TGTGCCATCAGTGAGACAGGGGGGCCCACTGAAGCTTTCTTT
CDR3: CAISETGGPTEAFF

V: TRBV7-8
D: TRBD2
size: many
J: TRBJ2-3
DNA: TGTGCCAGCAGCTCGGGGGGAAACACAGATACGCAGTATTTT
CDR3: CASSSGGNTDTQYF

V: TRBV7-9
D: -
size: few
J: TRBJ1-1
DNA: TGTGCCAGCATCGGTGGGGACTCCAGCGAAGCTTTCTTT
CDR3: CASIGGDSSEAFF

V: TRBV7-2
D: -
size: few
J: TRBJ1-2
DNA: TGTGCCAGCAGCCCCCTGGGACGGAACTATGGCTACACCTTC
CDR3: CASSPLGRNYGYTF

V: TRBV12-3/TRBV12-4
D: -
size: -
J: TRBJ2-7
DNA: TGTGCCAGCAGTCACTCGGGACACAACGCCTACGAGCAGTACTTC
CDR3: CASSHSGHNAYEQYF

V: TRBV7-8
D: TRBD2
size: many
J: TRBJ2-7
DNA: TGTGCCAGCAGCCCCCCAATTAGGCTAGCGGGGGCCGAGCAGTACTTC
CDR3: CASSPPIRLAGAEQYF

V: TRBV28
D: -
size: few
J: TRBJ1-5
DNA: TGTGCCAGCAGACCCCCCCGACAGTCCTATAGCAATCAGCCCCAGCATTTT
CDR3: CASRPPRQSYSNQPQHF

V: TRBV7-2
D: TRBD1
size: few
J: TRBJ1-3
DNA: TGTGCCAGCAGCCGAACTCTGCCGGGACAGTGGGGAAACACCATATATTTT
CDR3: CASSRTLPGQWGNTIYF

V: TRBV20-1
D: -
size: few
J: TRBJ1-2
DNA: TGCAGTGCCCTAGCCCGGGACCTATTTAACTATGGCTACACCTTC
CDR3: CSALARDLFNYGYTF

V: TRBV28
D: -
size: -
J: TRBJ2-3
DNA: TGTGCCAGCAGCTTGACCGGGACGCGCACAGATACGCAGTATTTT
CDR3: CASSLTGTRTDTQYF

V: TRBV10-3
D: TRBD1
size: few
J: TRBJ1-1
DNA: TGTGCCATCAGTGGGCAGGGGGCGAACACTGAAGCTTTCTTT
CDR3: CAISGQGANTEAFF

V: TRBV20-1
D: -
size: few
J: TRBJ1-1
DNA: TGCAGTGCCAACTTACGGGGGAGGGGCACTGAAGCTTTCTTT
CDR3: CSANLRGRGTEAFF

V: TRBV10-3
D: TRBD1
size: many
J: TRBJ2-7
DNA: TGTGCCATCAGGGGAGTAGACAGGGGAGGCGACGAGCAGTACTTC
CDR3: CAIRGVDRGGDEQYF

V: TRBV7-8
D: -
size: -
J: TRBJ1-6
DNA: TGTGCCAGCAGCTTTGACAGGCGTGACTATAATTCACCCCTCCACTTT
CDR3: CASSFDRRDYNSPLHF

V: TRBV9
D: -
size: few
J: TRBJ2-3
DNA: TGTGCCAGCACCAGGGCGGGAAGCCGAGCAGATACGCAGTATTTT
CDR3: CASTRAGSRADTQYF

V: TRBV29-1
D: -
size: -
J: TRBJ1-1
DNA: TGCAGCGTTGAAGAGGATATGAACACTGAAGCTTTCTTT
CDR3: CSVEEDMNTEAFF